This TCR beta chain was obtained from a study of Ad26.COV2.S vaccination and SARS-CoV-2 variants. Study-wide context: Of the COV1001 trial arms, the Ad26.COV2.S arm included the donor.

V was trimmed by 5 bases and J by 3 bases, leaving 13 bases between them. The CDR3 has 13 residues. Germline assignment: CDR1 GTSNPN and CDR2 SVGIG (reference sequence). Study-wide results and limits: Breadth and depth estimates from TCRs may understate total T cell responses.

Only in-frame clones appear in the TCRdb table, and some are missing; sequencing was by immunoSEQ multiplex PCR. The sample consists of around 400,000 clones, around four fifths of them appearing once. Sample treatment: about 20 received Ad26.COV2.S at low or high dose, single or two shots; about 5 received placebo; per-sample allocation not given. At day 63 after the first vaccine or placebo injection, samples were drawn. What was given as vaccine was an Ad26 vector encoding Wuhan-strain SARS-CoV-2 spike. Notes on this clone: Antigen unknown.

V usage is TRBV30 and J usage is TRBJ1-2; D not resolved. Sequences were derived from peripheral blood, sampled in a trial of Ad26.COV2.S vaccine versus placebo. This clonotype was obtained from a person between 18 and 65 years old who received the Ad26.COV2.S COVID-19 vaccine or a placebo. The CDR3 DNA is TGTGCCTGGGGGAGGTCAGGTGACTATGGCTACACCTTC. Translated, it gives CAWGRSGDYGYTF.